This paragraph covers one TCR beta chain sequence. Authors' processing steps: Reference gene primer amplification in the assay estimated nucleated cell counts. Repertoires were generated with immunoSEQ multiplex PCR, while TCRdb's copy carries only in-frame clones and drops some. V, J and clone size reflect that table, while D and trimming were determined from the DNA. The sample holds over 60,000 clones, about 90% seen once. This sample is drawn from a study of blood T cell repertoires in COVID-19. Germline V gives CDR1 LGHNA, CDR2 YSLEER. Germline trimming cut 0 bases from V and 9 bases from J; bases unmatched to any gene: 11. The length of the CDR3 is 17 residues.

This TCR derives from a man aged 50 to 60 with acute or convalescent COVID-19. The sequenced sample was peripheral blood. V gene TRBV4-3 combines with J gene TRBJ1-4; 9 bases map to TRBD1. As DNA, the CDR3 is TGCGCCAGCAGCCAAGACTCAACGGGACAGGGCCCCCAAAAACTGTTTTTT. Residues: CASSQDSTGQGPQKLFF.